The entry below describes one T cell receptor (beta chain). Its matching antigen is unknown. The data are from a study of T cell responses to AZD1222 COVID-19 vaccine. General study results and limits: Spike-specific TCR breadth and depth both grew after two AZD1222 doses. Donor demographics were predominantly white British with a female majority; clonal diversity may be underestimated. Among AZD1222 vaccinees, only five to seven were seropositive at baseline. Across the whole spike, CD4 TCRs peaked at regions 160-218 and 743-854.

The method was immunoSEQ multiplex PCR; TCRdb's version includes in-frame clones alone and lacks a portion of them. The table has roughly 120,000 clones, around 86% seen once. From germline, CDR1 is MDHEN and CDR2 SYDVKM. J lost 7 bases, V lost 3 bases, and 11 bases had no gene match. This CDR3 has 17 residues. The chain employs TRBV28 and TRBJ1-5; 11 bases line up with TRBD1. The sequenced sample was peripheral blood, obtained on day 0 of AZD1222 vaccination. The source is an adult in good health. CDR3 DNA: TGTGCCAGCAGTTTGAATCGGTGGGGACAGGGGGGACAGCCCCAGCATTTT. Encoded protein: CASSLNRWGQGGQPQHF. The complete variable domain, with remaining parts taken from reference TRBV28 and TRBJ1-5, reads DVKVTQSSRYLVKRTGEKVFLECVQDMDHENMFWYRQDPGLGLRLIYFSYDVKMKEKGDIPEGYSVSREKKERFSLILESASTNQTSMYLCASSLNRWGQGGQPQHFGDGTRLSIL.